The entry that follows covers one TCR beta chain sequence. The data were taken from a study of T-cell memory formation after mild COVID-19. CDR3 length: 16 residues. Trimming stripped 4 bases from V and 7 bases from J, with 20 bases between. CDR1 and CDR2 from the germline V gene are SGHNT and YENEEA. 5'RACE with constant-segment primers built TCRalpha and TCRbeta cDNA libraries with UMIs. TCRdb itself ran the 5' RACE reads through MiXCR, one entry per CDR3 protein. The top ten hold under 25% of the sample, which has 350,000 or so distinct CDR3 sequences, 20% to 25% seen once. This receptor was identified in a man aged 18 to 35 who had mild COVID-19 (a few samples of this study predate the infection). Cell type and time point are not known. The chain uses TRBV11-3 and TRBJ2-1; D is uncertain. Specimen: PBMCs or a T cell subset sorted from them (not recorded which). The CDR3 nucleotides are TGTGCCAGCAGCTCCACTCTTCAAGTTACCCCGAATGAGCAGTTCTTC. Its translation: CASSSTLQVTPNEQFF.